This T cell receptor beta chain was obtained from a study of cytomegalovirus exposure and HLA in healthy donors. Study-wide findings and caveats: Associated with cytomegalovirus, according to the listing, were around 170 TCR beta chains. Published work reported that the classifier diagnosed cytomegalovirus status with high specificity and sensitivity.

With 7 bases clipped from V and 0 bases from J, the junction kept 4 bases outside the gene matches. The germline gives CDR1 LNHDA, CDR2 SQIVND (reference sequence). The CDR3 is made up of 15 amino acids. Sequencing was performed with immunoSEQ multiplex PCR; in TCRdb, only in-frame clones are kept and a portion is missing. The sample consists of some 120,000 clones, around 86% of them appearing once. A word on this clone: Its target is not known.

Source material: PBMCs. The TCR originated in a woman in her late teens or twenties in good health and CMV-seronegative. V is TRBV19 and J is TRBJ2-1; the match to TRBD2 covers 9 bases. The CDR3 here is CASTSSGSSYNEQFF. The CDR3 region has the DNA TGTGCCAGTACTAGTAGCGGGAGCTCCTACAATGAGCAGTTCTTC.